Listed here is a single T cell receptor beta chain. No antigen is known for it. The sample belongs to a study of cytomegalovirus exposure and HLA in healthy donors. Study outcomes and limitations: V- and J-gene trimming in TCR beta was tied to a missense DCLRE1C variant by an analysis performed later. Investigators reported 150 to 200 TCR beta chains as tied to cytomegalovirus.

The primer mix had 60 Vbeta and 13 Jbeta primers. Profiling relied on immunoSEQ multiplex PCR, and the TCRdb table lists in-frame clones only, not all of them. The sample lists about 140,000 clones, approximately 80% occurring once. V was trimmed by 4 bases and J by 9 bases, leaving 20 bases between them. The CDR3 consists of 15 residues. Germline loops: CDR1 SGHRS, CDR2 YFSETQ. The sequencing sample was made of PBMCs. The chain links TRBV5-1 to TRBJ2-1, with D perhaps matching TRBD2 (5 bases). This TCR was recovered from a man between 25 and 39 years old in good health and CMV-seropositive. This CDR3 is CASSPNPLAGAEQFF. The CDR3 bases are TGCGCCAGCAGCCCGAATCCCTTGGCGGGCGCTGAGCAGTTCTTC.